This passage covers 21 T cell receptor beta chains from one sample sequenced in a study of T cells in localized non-small cell lung cancer. TCRdb keeps only in-frame clones here, not all; method: immunoSEQ multiplex PCR. The table shows 50,000 to 60,000 clones, with 85% to 90% occurring only once. This material consisted of PBMCs, taken before any cancer treatment. Receptors originate from a female donor with stage II lung adenocarcinoma.

The V and J genes are TRBV5-1 and TRBJ1-1, with no clear D. The CDR3 extends over 14 amino acids. Germline CDR1 SGHRS, CDR2 YFSETQ. V was trimmed by 0 bases and J by 8 bases, leaving 14 bases between them. The CDR3 loop reads CASSLEAGVSEAFF. The CDR3 bases are TGCGCCAGCAGCTTGGAAGCTGGGGTATCGGAAGCTTTCTTT.

The genes are TRBV5-4 and TRBJ1-1; TRBD1 matches 9 bases. Trimming cost V 4 bases and J 5 bases; bases outside gene matches: 9. This CDR3 spans 15 amino acids. From germline, CDR1 is SGHNT and CDR2 YYREEE (reference sequence). The CDR3 region is CASSRPGQGSTEAFF. CDR3 DNA sequence: TGTGCCAGCAGCCGTCCGGGACAGGGATCTACTGAAGCTTTCTTT.

This clone came up once. The chain links TRBV11-2 to TRBJ1-2; 9 positions match TRBD1. Germline assignment: CDR1 SGHAT and CDR2 FQNNGV. Unmatched junction bases numbered 4, after V lost 5 bases and J lost 6 bases. The CDR3 sequence is 13 residues long. The CDR3 loop is CASSPDRGDGYTF. CDR3 sequence (DNA): TGTGCCAGCAGCCCGGACAGGGGTGATGGCTACACCTTC.

The chain links TRBV9 to TRBJ1-2; 8 bases match TRBD1. CDR1 and CDR2 from the germline V gene are SGDLS and YYNGEE. The CDR3 contains 18 residues. The junction had 10 bases not matched to a gene; V was cut back by 0 bases and J by 0 bases. In DNA, the CDR3 is TGTGCCAGCAGCGTAGCGATGGACAGGGAAGGGGCTAACTATGGCTACACCTTC. Translation gives CASSVAMDREGANYGYTF.

This sequence joins TRBV10-3 and TRBJ2-1; either TRBD1 or TRBD2 may supply D (5 bases each). V was cut by 0 bases and J by 6 bases, with 12 bases left in between. CDR3 length: 15 amino acids. Germline CDR1 and CDR2: ENHRY and SYGVKD. CDR3 sequence (DNA): TGTGCCATCAGTGAGTCGGGGGACGGAGGCAATGAGCAGTTCTTC. Amino acids: CAISESGDGGNEQFF.

The genes are TRBV19 and TRBJ2-7, with TRBD1 identical over 7 bases. This CDR3 is 13 amino acids long. The ends lost 7 bases at V and 0 bases at J; junction bases unmatched: 3. CDR1 is LNHDA and CDR2 is SQIVND in the germline V gene (reference sequence). CDR3 sequence: CASKDRASYEQYF. CDR3 DNA: TGTGCCAGTAAAGACAGGGCCTCCTACGAGCAGTACTTC. Full variable domain (rest looked up from reference TRBV19 and TRBJ2-7): DGGITQSPKYLFRKEGQNVTLSCEQNLNHDAMYWYRQDPGQGLRLIYYSQIVNDFQKGDIAEGYSVSREKKESFPLTVTSAQKNPTAFYLCASKDRASYEQYFGPGTRLTVT.

The genes are TRBV7-6 and TRBJ2-7; maybe TRBD2 (6 bases). The CDR3 spans 12 residues. V was trimmed by 1 base and J by 10 bases, leaving 11 bases between them. Germline assignment: CDR1 SGHVS and CDR2 FNYEAQ. The CDR3 DNA is TGTGCCAGCAGCTTAGAAGAGACTAGACAGTACTTC. Translating gives CASSLEETRQYF. Variable domain in full (rest from reference TRBV7-6 and TRBJ2-7): GAGVSQSPRYKVTKRGQDVALRCDPISGHVSLYWYRQALGQGPEFLTYFNYEAQQDKSGLPNDRFSAERPEGSISTLTIQRTEQRDSAMYRCASSLEETRQYFGPGTRLTVT.

On this clone: At one end, the junction sequence differs from germline, possibly due to a read error. The chain couples TRBV30 to TRBJ1-4; unclear D gene. The germline V gene has CDR1 GTSNPN and CDR2 SVGIG (reference sequence). The length of the CDR3 is 13 residues. This chain's CDR3 is CAWSSTHRTNPIF. CDR3 in DNA: TGTGCCTGGAGTTCTACTCACAGAACTAACCCTATTTTT.

The J gene is TRBJ1-2, the V gene TRBV5-8; unclear D gene. Germline V gene lookup returns CDR1 SGHTS and CDR2 YDEGEE. The CDR3 length is 14 residues. V gave up 4 bases and J gave up 6 bases, with 16 bases separating them. The CDR3 reads CASSSPGRYDGYTF. CDR3 DNA sequence: TGTGCCAGCAGCAGTCCAGGTAGATACGATGGCTACACCTTC.

V usage is TRBV6-1 and J usage is TRBJ2-5; D unclear. Germline V gene sequence: CDR1 MNHNS, CDR2 SASEGT. Trimming stripped 6 bases from V and 5 bases from J, with 7 bases between. The CDR3 contains 11 residues. The CDR3 protein is CASRGTETQYF. CDR3 DNA: TGTGCCAGCAGGGGTACGGAGACCCAGTACTTC.

This clone was seen more than once but under ten times. The genes are TRBV4-1 and TRBJ2-4, with TRBD2 identical over 15 bases. The V gene's germline CDR1 is MGHRA and CDR2 YSYEKL. After removal of 0 bases from V and 2 bases from J, the junction contained 8 bases not matched to a gene. CDR3 length equals 20 residues. CDR3 amino acids: CASSQDLGLAGGRTKNIQYF. In nucleotides, the CDR3 is TGCGCCAGCAGCCAAGATCTGGGACTAGCGGGGGGACGGACCAAAAACATTCAGTACTTC.

This sequence joins TRBV27 and TRBJ2-3; weak D call: TRBD2 (6 bases). CDR3 length: 14 amino acids. V lost 2 bases and J lost 3, with 9 bases in between. Germline lookup yields CDR1 MNHEY and CDR2 SMNVEV (reference sequence). CDR3 nucleotides: TGTGCCAGCAGTTTACTTGCGGGAACAGATACGCAGTATTTT. Its translation: CASSLLAGTDTQYF.

This chain links TRBV27 with TRBJ2-7, with D perhaps matching TRBD2 (5 bases). With 5 bases removed from V and 4 bases from J, the gap between germline ends came to 27 bases. The CDR3 has 18 amino acids. CDR1 and CDR2 from the germline V gene are MNHEY and SMNVEV (reference sequence). Written as DNA, the CDR3 is TGTGCCAGCAGTCCTGCCTCCATTGGACGCCGGAGGATGTACGAGCAGTACTTC. Translating gives CASSPASIGRRRMYEQYF.

This rearrangement joins TRBV23-1 to TRBJ1-1; possible D gene TRBD1, 5 bases. TRBV23-1 is an ORF, with its function uncertain. Trimming cost V 4 bases and J 3 bases, with 18 bases left between them. This CDR3 has 16 amino acids. CDR3 sequence: CASSRPRDLADTEAFF. The CDR3 DNA reads TGCGCCAGCAGTCGTCCACGGGACCTCGCGGACACTGAAGCTTTCTTT.

This rearrangement joins TRBV14 to TRBJ1-4; D gene ambiguous. Germline CDR1 is SGHDN and CDR2 is FVKESK. The CDR3 runs to 14 residues. V was trimmed by 4 bases and J by 2 bases, leaving 8 bases between them. DNA of the CDR3: TGTGCCAGCAGCCCGAGACTGACTAATGAAAAACTGTTTTTT. Encoded protein: CASSPRLTNEKLFF.

The chain carries TRBV5-5 and TRBJ1-1; TRBD1 agrees at 7 bases. CDR1 SGHKS and CDR2 YYEKEE come from the germline V gene (reference sequence). V lost 3 bases to trimming and J lost 8 bases; unmatched junction nucleotides: 16. The CDR3 loop spans 16 amino acids. CDR3 loop: CASSSRFGQDRWEAFF. For the CDR3, the DNA is TGTGCCAGCAGCTCTCGATTTGGACAGGATAGGTGGGAAGCTTTCTTT.

The chain's CDR3 is CSARDIPEAFF. Here the CDR3 DNA reads TGCAGTGCTAGAGATATTCCTGAAGCTTTCTTT. The chain combines TRBV20-1 with TRBJ1-1; D ambiguous. The CDR3 is made up of 11 amino acids. In germline, CDR1 is DFQATT, CDR2 SNEGSKA (reference sequence). V was cut by 0 bases and J by 6 bases, with 5 bases left in between.

V and J are TRBV9 and TRBJ2-2, with 8 bases lining up with TRBD1. The CDR3 contains 14 residues. Germline CDR1 is SGDLS and CDR2 is YYNGEE. V gave up 4 bases and J gave up 6 bases; unmatched junction bases: 5. The CDR3 nucleotides are TGTGCCAGCAGCACGACAGGGGAACCCGGGGAGCTGTTTTTT. Its translation is CASSTTGEPGELFF.

The rearrangement links TRBV5-1 to TRBJ2-5, with TRBD2 identical over 15 bases. This CDR3 has 16 residues. CDR1 and CDR2 from the germline V gene are SGHRS and YFSETQ. Trimming removed 5 bases from V and 4 bases from J; junction bases left unmatched: 6. The CDR3 DNA reads as TGCGCCAGCAGTAGGACTAGCGGGGGGGCCGGAGAGACCCAGTACTTC. Translated, it gives CASSRTSGGAGETQYF.

The chain employs TRBV6-6 and TRBJ2-1, with D possibly called TRBD1 or TRBD2 (5 bases each). V was cut by 2 bases and J by 5 bases, with 10 bases left in between. Germline V gives CDR1 MNHNY, CDR2 SVGAGI (reference sequence). The CDR3 consists of 14 residues. The CDR3 DNA reads TGTGCCAGCAGTTACGCAGGGACCCACAATGAGCAGTTCTTC. It encodes CASSYAGTHNEQFF.

This sequence joins TRBV6-6 and TRBJ2-3, with TRBD2 matching over 11 bases. The germline CDR1 and CDR2 sequences are MNHNY and SVGAGI (reference sequence). The CDR3 totals 14 residues. J gave up 4 bases and V 6 bases, and 3 bases lay outside the gene matches. Here the CDR3 DNA reads TGTGCCAGCAGCCTAGCGGGGGGATCAGATACGCAGTATTTT. It codes for CASSLAGGSDTQYF.